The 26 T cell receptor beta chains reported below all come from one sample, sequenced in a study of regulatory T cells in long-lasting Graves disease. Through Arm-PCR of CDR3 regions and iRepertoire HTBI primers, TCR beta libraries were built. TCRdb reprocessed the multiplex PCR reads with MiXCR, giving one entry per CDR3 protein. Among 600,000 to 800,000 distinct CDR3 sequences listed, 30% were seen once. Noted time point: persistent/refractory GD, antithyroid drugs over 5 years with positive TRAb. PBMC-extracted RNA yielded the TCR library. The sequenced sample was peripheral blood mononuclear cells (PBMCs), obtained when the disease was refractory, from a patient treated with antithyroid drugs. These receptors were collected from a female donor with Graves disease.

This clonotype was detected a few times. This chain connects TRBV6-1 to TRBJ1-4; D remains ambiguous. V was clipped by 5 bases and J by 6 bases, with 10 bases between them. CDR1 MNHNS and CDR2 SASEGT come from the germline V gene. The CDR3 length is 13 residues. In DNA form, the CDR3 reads TGTGCCAGCAGTCTGGTGGTTGATGAAAAACTGTTTTTT. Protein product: CASSLVVDEKLFF.

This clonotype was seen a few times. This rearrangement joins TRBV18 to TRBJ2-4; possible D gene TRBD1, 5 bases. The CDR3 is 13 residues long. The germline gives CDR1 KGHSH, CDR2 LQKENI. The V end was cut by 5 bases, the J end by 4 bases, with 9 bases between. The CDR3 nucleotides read TGTGCCAGCTCATCGGCAGGGAAAAACATTCAGTACTTC. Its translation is CASSSAGKNIQYF.

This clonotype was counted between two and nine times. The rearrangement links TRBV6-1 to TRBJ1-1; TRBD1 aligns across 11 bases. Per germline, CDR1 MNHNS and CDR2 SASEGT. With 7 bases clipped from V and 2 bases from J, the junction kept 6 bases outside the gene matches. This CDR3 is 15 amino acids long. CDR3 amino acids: CASTLGQGANTEAFF. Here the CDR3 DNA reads TGTGCCAGCACCCTCGGACAGGGGGCCAACACTGAAGCTTTCTTT.

The CDR3 DNA reads as TGTGCCAGCAGTCCACAGGGGGTAGCGGACTCCTACGAGCAGTACTTC. Protein product: CASSPQGVADSYEQYF. J is TRBJ2-7 and V is TRBV6-1, with 8 bases matching TRBD1. The V segment lost 5 bases and the J segment 0 bases; nucleotides outside the gene matches: 9. The CDR3 length is 16 residues. Germline CDR1 and CDR2: MNHNS and SASEGT.

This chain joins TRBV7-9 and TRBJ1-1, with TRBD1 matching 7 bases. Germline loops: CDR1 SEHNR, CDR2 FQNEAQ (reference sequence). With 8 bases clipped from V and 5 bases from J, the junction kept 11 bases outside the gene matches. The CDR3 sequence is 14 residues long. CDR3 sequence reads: CASGRGQGNTEAFF. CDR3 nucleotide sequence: TGTGCCAGCGGGAGGGGGCAGGGAAATACTGAAGCTTTCTTT.

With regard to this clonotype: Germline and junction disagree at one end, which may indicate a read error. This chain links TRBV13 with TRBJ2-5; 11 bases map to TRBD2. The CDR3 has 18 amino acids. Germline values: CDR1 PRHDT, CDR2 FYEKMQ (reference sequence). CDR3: CASSSRTGTSGHQEAQYF. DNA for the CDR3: TGTGCCAGCAGCTCGAGGACAGGGACTAGCGGCCACCAAGAGGCCCAGTACTTC.

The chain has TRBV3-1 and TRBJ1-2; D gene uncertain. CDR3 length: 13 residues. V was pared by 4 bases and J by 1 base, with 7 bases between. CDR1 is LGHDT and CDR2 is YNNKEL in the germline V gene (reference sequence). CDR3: CASSPMLNYGYTF. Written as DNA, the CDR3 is TGTGCCAGCAGCCCGATGCTTAACTATGGCTACACCTTC. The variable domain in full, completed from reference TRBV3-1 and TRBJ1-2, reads DTAVSQTPKYLVTQMGNDKSIKCEQNLGHDTMYWYKQDSKKFLKIMFSYNNKELIINETVPNRFSPKSPDKAHLNLHINSLELGDSAVYFCASSPMLNYGYTFGSGTRLTVV.

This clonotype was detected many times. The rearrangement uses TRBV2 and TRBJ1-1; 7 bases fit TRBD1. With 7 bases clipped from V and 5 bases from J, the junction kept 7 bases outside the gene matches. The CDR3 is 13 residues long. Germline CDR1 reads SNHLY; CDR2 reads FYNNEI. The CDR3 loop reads CASKHRGGTEAFF. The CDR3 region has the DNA TGTGCCAGCAAACACAGGGGTGGGACTGAAGCTTTCTTT.

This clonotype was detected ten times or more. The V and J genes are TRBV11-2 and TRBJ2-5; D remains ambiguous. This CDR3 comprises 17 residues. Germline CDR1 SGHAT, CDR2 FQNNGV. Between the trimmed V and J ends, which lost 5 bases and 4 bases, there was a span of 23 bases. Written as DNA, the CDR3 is TGTGCCAGCAGCCTCCACCGCGGCGGCAAAGAAGGAGAGACCCAGTACTTC. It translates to CASSLHRGGKEGETQYF.

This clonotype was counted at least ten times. CDR3 sequence reads: CASSLAPSDSYEQYF. In DNA, the CDR3 is TGTGCCAGCAGCTTAGCGCCCAGCGACAGCTACGAGCAGTACTTC. This chain uses TRBV11-2 with TRBJ2-7, with D possibly TRBD1 on 5 matching bases. Germline V lookup: CDR1 SGHAT, CDR2 FQNNGV. Trimming took 1 base from V and 3 from J, leaving 13 bases between them. This CDR3 region has 15 residues.

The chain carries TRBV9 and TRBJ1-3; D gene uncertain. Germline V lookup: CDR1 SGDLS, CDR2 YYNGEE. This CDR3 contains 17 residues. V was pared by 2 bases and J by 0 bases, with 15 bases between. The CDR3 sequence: CASSVLSGGDSGNTIYF. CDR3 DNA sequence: TGTGCCAGCAGCGTCCTAAGCGGTGGGGACTCTGGAAACACCATATATTTT.

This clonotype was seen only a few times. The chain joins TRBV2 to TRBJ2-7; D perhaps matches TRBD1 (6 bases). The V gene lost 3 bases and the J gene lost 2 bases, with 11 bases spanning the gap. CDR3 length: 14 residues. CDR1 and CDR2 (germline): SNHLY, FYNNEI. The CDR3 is CASSERTATYEQYF. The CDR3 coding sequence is TGTGCCAGCAGTGAGCGGACAGCCACCTACGAGCAGTACTTC.

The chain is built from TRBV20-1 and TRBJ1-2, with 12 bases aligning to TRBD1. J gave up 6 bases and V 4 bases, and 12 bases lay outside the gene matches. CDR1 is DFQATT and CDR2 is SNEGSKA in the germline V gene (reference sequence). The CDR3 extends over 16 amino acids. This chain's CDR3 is CSATTHSGTGGNGYTF. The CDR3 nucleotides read TGCAGTGCTACCACACACTCCGGGACAGGGGGCAATGGCTACACCTTC.

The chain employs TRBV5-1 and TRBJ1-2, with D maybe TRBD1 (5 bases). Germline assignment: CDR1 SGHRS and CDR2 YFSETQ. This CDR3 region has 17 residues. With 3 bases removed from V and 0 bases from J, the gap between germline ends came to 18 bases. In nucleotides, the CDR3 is TGCGCCAGCAGCTATCTTCGAGGCGGGGACCCTAACTATGGCTACACCTTC. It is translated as CASSYLRGGDPNYGYTF.

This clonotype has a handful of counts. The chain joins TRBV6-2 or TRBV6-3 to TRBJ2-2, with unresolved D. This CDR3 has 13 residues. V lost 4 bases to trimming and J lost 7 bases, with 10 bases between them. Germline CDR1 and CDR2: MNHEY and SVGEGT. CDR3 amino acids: CASSSVLGGELFF. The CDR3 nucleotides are TGTGCCAGCAGTTCCGTACTGGGCGGGGAGCTGTTTTTT.

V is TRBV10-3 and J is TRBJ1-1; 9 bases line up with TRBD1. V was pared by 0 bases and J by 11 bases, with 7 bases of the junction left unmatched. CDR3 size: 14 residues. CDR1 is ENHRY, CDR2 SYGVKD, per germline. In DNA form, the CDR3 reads TGTGCCATCAGTGAGTCGACAGGGGGATTTGAGGCTTTCTTT. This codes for CAISESTGGFEAFF.

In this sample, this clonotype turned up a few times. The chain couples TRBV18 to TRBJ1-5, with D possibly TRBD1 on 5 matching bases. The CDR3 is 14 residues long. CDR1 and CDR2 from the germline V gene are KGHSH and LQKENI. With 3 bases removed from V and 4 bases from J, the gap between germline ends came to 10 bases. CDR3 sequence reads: CASSPTSGNQPQHF. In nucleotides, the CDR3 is TGTGCCAGCTCACCGACGTCAGGGAATCAGCCCCAGCATTTT.

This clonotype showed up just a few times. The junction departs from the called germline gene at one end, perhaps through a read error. The CDR3: CASSLSTVAPYGQYF. DNA of the CDR3: TGTGCCAGCAGTTTGTCAACCGTGGCACCTTACGGGCAGTACTTC. The chain employs TRBV12-3 or TRBV12-4 and TRBJ2-7; D is unclear. The CDR3 is made up of 15 amino acids.

In nucleotides, the CDR3 is TGTGCCAGCAGTTACTCGGCTAGCGGGTATAGCCAAGAGACCCAGTACTTC. It yields the protein CASSYSASGYSQETQYF. This chain links TRBV6-6 with TRBJ2-5, with TRBD2 matching 8 bases. J gave up 1 base and V 0 bases, and 7 bases lay outside the gene matches. Germline loops: CDR1 MNHNY, CDR2 SVGAGI (reference sequence). The CDR3 runs 17 residues.

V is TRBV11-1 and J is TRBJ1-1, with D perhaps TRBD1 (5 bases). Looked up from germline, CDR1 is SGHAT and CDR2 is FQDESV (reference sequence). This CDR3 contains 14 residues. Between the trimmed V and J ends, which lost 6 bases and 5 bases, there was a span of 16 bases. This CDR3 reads CASSRGPWGTEAFF. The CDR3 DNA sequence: TGTGCCAGCAGTCGGGGACCCTGGGGAACTGAAGCTTTCTTT.

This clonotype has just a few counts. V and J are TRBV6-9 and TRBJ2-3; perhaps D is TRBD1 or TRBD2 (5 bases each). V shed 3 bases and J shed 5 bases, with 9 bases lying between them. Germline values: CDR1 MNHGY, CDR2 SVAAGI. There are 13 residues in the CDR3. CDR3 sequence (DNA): TGTGCCAGCAGTTACTCAGGGAGAGATACGCAGTATTTT. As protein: CASSYSGRDTQYF.

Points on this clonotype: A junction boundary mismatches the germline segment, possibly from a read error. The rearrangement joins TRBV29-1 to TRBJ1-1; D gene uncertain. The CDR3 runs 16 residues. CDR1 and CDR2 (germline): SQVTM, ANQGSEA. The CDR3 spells CSVEGLGRRANTEAFF. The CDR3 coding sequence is TGCAGCGTGGAAGGACTCGGACGAAGGGCGAACACTGAAGCTTTCTTT. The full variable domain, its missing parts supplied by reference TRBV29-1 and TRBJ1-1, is SAVISQKPSRDICQRGTSLTIQCQVDSQVTMMFWYRQQPGQSLTLIATANQGSEATYESGFVIDKFPISRPNLTFSTLTVSNMSPEDSSIYLCSVEGLGRRANTEAFFGQGTRLTVV.

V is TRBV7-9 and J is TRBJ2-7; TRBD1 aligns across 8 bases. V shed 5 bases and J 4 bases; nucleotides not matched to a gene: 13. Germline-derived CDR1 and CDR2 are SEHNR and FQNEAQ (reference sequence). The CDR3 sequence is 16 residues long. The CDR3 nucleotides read TGTGCCAGCAGCCCAGGGGGCTTGAACAGCAAATACGAGCAGTACTTC. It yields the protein CASSPGGLNSKYEQYF.

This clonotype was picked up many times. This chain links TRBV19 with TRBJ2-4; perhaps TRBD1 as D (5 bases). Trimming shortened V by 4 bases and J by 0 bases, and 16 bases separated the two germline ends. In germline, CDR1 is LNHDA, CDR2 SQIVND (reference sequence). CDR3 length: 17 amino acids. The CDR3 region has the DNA TGTGCCAGTAGTACTCAGGGTCGTCGGCTAGCCAAAAACATTCAGTACTTC. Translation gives CASSTQGRRLAKNIQYF.

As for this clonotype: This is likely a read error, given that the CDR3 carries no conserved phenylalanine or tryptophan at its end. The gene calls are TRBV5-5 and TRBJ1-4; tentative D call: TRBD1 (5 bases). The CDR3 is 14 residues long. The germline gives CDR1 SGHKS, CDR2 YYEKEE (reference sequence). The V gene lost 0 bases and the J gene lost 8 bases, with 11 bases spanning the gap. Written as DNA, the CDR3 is TGTGCCAGCAGCTTGGCAGGGCGGGAGGAAAAACTGTTTCTT. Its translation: CASSLAGREEKLFL.

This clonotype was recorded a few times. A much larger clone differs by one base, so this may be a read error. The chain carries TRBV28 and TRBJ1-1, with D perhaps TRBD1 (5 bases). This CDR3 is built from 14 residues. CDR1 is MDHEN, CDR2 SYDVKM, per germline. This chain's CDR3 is CASTIPTENTEALF. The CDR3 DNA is TGTGCCAGCACCATACCGACAGAAAACACTGAAGCTCTCTTT.